Only a few counts were recorded for the clone carrying this T cell receptor (beta chain). Antigen specificity is unknown. The data were taken from a study of T cells after yellow fever vaccination. Study-level information: Preparation of fractions with low cell numbers was performed using SMART-Seq v4 Ultra Low Input. Overall study findings and caveats: Most primary-vaccination clones recurred post-booster (nearly 98% CD4, roughly 90% CD8). Peaking on day 5 versus 15, the secondary response was faster but weaker.

With 7 bases removed from V and 5 bases from J, the gap between germline ends came to 15 bases. This CDR3 has 13 residues. Looked up from germline, CDR1 is MNHEY and CDR2 is SVGEGT. The study made its TCR cDNA through 5'RACE template switching. That step introduced a universal primer site along with UMIs. Each CDR3 protein gets one entry after TCRdb re-called the 5' RACE reads with MiXCR. The data hold hundreds of thousands of distinct CDR3 sequences, with around 19% observed a single time. The receptor was derived from a man between 18 and 35 years old who received the YFV17D yellow fever vaccine. V usage is TRBV6-2 or TRBV6-3 and J usage is TRBJ2-7; D may be TRBD2 (6 bases). The starting material was PBMCs, obtained before the yellow fever booster vaccination. The CDR3 DNA is TGTGCCAGCAATTCTCCCGGGGAGGACGAGCAGTACTTC. Translating gives CASNSPGEDEQYF.